The present T cell receptor beta chain was sequenced within a study of blood T cell repertoires in COVID-19. Whole-study context: Samples came from the United States, Italy and Spain, spanning acute and convalescent COVID-19.

This clone has just one count. CDR1 is SGHKS, CDR2 YYEKEE, per germline (reference sequence). CDR3 length: 14 residues. V lost 0 bases and J lost 5, with 10 bases in between. Only in-frame clones appear in the TCRdb table, and some are missing; sequencing was by immunoSEQ multiplex PCR. The sample records 140,000 or so clones, about 86% being singletons. Sequencing was performed on peripheral blood. The sequence was collected from a woman of 80 years or more with acute or convalescent COVID-19. The chain has TRBV5-5 and TRBJ2-3; D remains ambiguous. CDR3 bases: TGTGCCAGCAGCTTGGCTCGGGTGGAAGATACGCAGTATTTT. Translated: CASSLARVEDTQYF. Variable domain in full (rest from reference TRBV5-5 and TRBJ2-3): DAGVTQSPTHLIKTRGQQVTLRCSPISGHKSVSWYQQVLGQGPQFIFQYYEKEERGRGNFPDRFSARQFPNYSSELNVNALLLGDSALYLCASSLARVEDTQYFGPGTRLTVL.